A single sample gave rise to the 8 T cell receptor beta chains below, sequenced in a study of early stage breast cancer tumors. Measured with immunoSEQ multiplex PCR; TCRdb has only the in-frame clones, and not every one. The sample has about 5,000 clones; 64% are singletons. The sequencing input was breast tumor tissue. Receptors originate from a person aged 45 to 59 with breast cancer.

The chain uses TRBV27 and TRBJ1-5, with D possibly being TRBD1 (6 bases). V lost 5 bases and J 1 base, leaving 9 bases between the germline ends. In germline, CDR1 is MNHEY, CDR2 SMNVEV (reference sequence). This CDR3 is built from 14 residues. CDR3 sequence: CASSRGQSNQPQHF. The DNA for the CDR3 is TGTGCCAGCAGTAGAGGACAGAGCAATCAGCCCCAGCATTTT.

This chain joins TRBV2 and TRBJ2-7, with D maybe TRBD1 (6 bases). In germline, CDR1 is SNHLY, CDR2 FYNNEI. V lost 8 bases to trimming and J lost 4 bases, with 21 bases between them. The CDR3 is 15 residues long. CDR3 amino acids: CASGSGTQGPYEQYF. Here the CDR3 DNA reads TGTGCCAGCGGGTCCGGGACACAAGGACCTTACGAGCAGTACTTC.

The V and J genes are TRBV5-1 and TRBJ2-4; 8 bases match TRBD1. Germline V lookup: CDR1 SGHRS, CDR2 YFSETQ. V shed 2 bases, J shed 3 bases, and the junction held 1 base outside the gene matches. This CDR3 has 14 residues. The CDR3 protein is CASSFGTGKNIQYF. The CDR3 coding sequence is TGCGCCAGCAGCTTCGGGACAGGCAAAAACATTCAGTACTTC.

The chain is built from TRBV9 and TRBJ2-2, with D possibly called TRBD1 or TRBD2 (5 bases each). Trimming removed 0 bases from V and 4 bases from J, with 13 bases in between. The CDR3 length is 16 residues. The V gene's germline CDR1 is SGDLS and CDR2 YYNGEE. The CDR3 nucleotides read TGTGCCAGCAGCGTAGCTATCGGGGCCGTCACCGGGGAGCTGTTTTTT. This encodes CASSVAIGAVTGELFF.

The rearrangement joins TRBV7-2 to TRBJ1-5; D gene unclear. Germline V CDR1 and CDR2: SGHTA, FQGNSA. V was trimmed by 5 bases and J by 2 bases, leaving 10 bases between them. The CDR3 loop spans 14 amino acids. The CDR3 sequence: CASSLDLGNQPQHF. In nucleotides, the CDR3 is TGTGCCAGCAGCCTAGACCTTGGCAATCAGCCCCAGCATTTT.

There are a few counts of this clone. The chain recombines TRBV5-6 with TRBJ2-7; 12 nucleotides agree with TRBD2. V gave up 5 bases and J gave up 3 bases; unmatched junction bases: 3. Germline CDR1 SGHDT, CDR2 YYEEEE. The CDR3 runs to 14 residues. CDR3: CASSSTSGSYEQYF. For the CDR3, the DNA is TGTGCCAGCAGTTCGACTAGCGGGAGCTACGAGCAGTACTTC.

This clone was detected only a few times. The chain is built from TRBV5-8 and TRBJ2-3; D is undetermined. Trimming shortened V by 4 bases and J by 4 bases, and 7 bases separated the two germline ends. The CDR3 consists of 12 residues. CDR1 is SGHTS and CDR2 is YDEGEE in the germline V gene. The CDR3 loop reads CASSPRADTQYF. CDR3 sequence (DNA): TGTGCCAGCAGCCCCCGAGCAGATACGCAGTATTTT.

CDR3 sequence reads: CASSALAAGGYTF. The DNA for the CDR3 is TGTGCCAGCAGCGCCCTGGCGGCGGGAGGCTACACCTTC. The chain joins TRBV5-5 to TRBJ1-2, with no clear D. V was trimmed by 4 bases and J by 8 bases, leaving 15 bases between them. The CDR3 contains 13 residues. The V gene's germline CDR1 is SGHKS and CDR2 YYEKEE (reference sequence).